This T cell receptor (beta chain) is drawn from a study of cytomegalovirus exposure and HLA in healthy donors. 13 Jbeta primers and 60 Vbeta primers were used for the PCR. TCRdb's copy holds only in-frame clones and misses some; the assay was immunoSEQ multiplex PCR. The sample lists 96,000 or so clones; around 74% were seen once. This CDR3 region has 14 residues. Germline CDR1 reads GTSNPN; CDR2 reads SVGIG (reference sequence). Donors in the study were healthy people who gave bone marrow. With respect to this clone: As yet, its antigen is unknown.

The study's findings and limits: Earlier results showed most TCR beta V segments being productive about 87% or about 30% of the time.

The sequencing input was PBMCs. V is TRBV30 and J is TRBJ2-5; 9 bases align to TRBD1. The DNA end is a closer match to TRBJ2-7, so the J assignment may be wrong. This receptor was taken from a woman in her seventies in good health and CMV-seropositive. For the CDR3, the DNA is TGTGCCTGGAGTGCAACAGGGGGCATCTTCGAGCAGTACTTC. Translation: CAWSATGGIFEQYF.